These 27 T cell receptor beta chains share one sample of origin, sequenced in a study of T-cell reconstitution after alpha-beta-depleted transplantation in children. Preparation of the TCRbeta library involved a method that used unique molecular identifiers. TCRdb reprocessed the PCR reads via MiXCR and lists one record per CDR3 protein. This sample has 150,000 to 200,000 distinct CDR3 sequences, with more than 9.5% found just once. The specimen was PBMCs, collected before TCRalphabeta/CD19-depleted stem cell transplant. The receptors here all came from a boy aged 2-15 years with acute myeloid leukemia, due to receive a stem cell transplant.

This clonotype came up a few times. V is TRBV20-1 and J is TRBJ1-5, with D unclear. Trimming removed 5 bases at V and 5 bases at J, with 13 bases between. CDR1 is DFQATT and CDR2 is SNEGSKA in the germline V gene (reference sequence). The CDR3 covers 13 residues. Written as DNA, the CDR3 is TGCAGTGCTGTCCATGGCGGGGATCAGCCCCAGCATTTT. It yields the protein CSAVHGGDQPQHF.

This clonotype was seen ten or more times. The chain has TRBV5-1 and TRBJ2-1, with D perhaps assigned TRBD1 or TRBD2 (5 bases each). Trimming removed 0 bases from V and 7 bases from J, with 8 bases in between. CDR1 and CDR2 (germline): SGHRS, YFSETQ. This CDR3 spans 13 amino acids. The CDR3 sequence is CASSLGDLNEQFF. CDR3 coding DNA: TGCGCCAGCAGCTTGGGGGACCTGAATGAGCAGTTCTTC.

This clonotype was recorded many times. The V gene is TRBV19, the J gene TRBJ2-1, with D tentatively TRBD1 (5 bases). The CDR3 consists of 13 residues. Trimming removed 6 bases from V and 12 bases from J, with 18 bases in between. CDR1 and CDR2 (germline): LNHDA, SQIVND (reference sequence). CDR3 nucleotide sequence: TGTGCCAGTAGCATCTCAGGGTTAAAAGGGCAGTTCTTC. It specifies CASSISGLKGQFF.

This clonotype was recorded many times. CDR3 sequence (DNA): TGCAGTGCTGACCTAGCGGGTTTCCAGTCCTACGAGCAGTACTTC. It yields the protein CSADLAGFQSYEQYF. This chain links TRBV20-1 with TRBJ2-7; 8 bases line up with TRBD2. The V and J ends lost 5 bases and 1 base, in that order; junction bases with no gene match: 10. This CDR3 has 15 residues. Germline loops: CDR1 DFQATT, CDR2 SNEGSKA (reference sequence).

By sample fraction, this clonotype is medium-sized. The genes are TRBV12-3 or TRBV12-4 and TRBJ2-7; TRBD1 agrees at 11 bases. CDR3 length equals 14 residues. The junction had 1 base not matched to a gene; V was cut back by 1 base and J by 5 bases. CDR3 loop: CASSLGTGGDEQYV. The CDR3 DNA follows: TGTGCCAGCAGTTTAGGGACAGGGGGCGACGAGCAGTACGTC.

This clonotype was seen only a few times. J is TRBJ2-1 and V is TRBV20-1; D may be TRBD2 (5 bases). Per germline, CDR1 DFQATT and CDR2 SNEGSKA (reference sequence). V was clipped by 1 base and J by 8 bases, with 18 bases between them. The CDR3 totals 15 residues. This chain's CDR3 is CSARGLASQMDEQFF. CDR3 DNA sequence: TGCAGTGCTAGAGGGCTAGCTTCTCAGATGGATGAGCAGTTCTTC.

The sample holds many counts of this clonotype. The chain couples TRBV9 to TRBJ1-2; D is unresolved. Trimming removed 3 bases at V and 2 bases at J, with 14 bases between. The CDR3 sequence is 15 residues long. Per the germline V gene, CDR1 is SGDLS and CDR2 is YYNGEE. CDR3 sequence: CASSGLVEGNYGYTF. The CDR3 bases are TGTGCCAGCAGCGGCCTGGTGGAGGGAAACTATGGCTACACCTTC.

Many counts were recorded for this clonotype. This chain connects TRBV12-3 or TRBV12-4 to TRBJ2-5, with TRBD2 matching 7 bases. Trimming at V came to 5 bases and at J to 2 bases, leaving 11 bases not matched to a gene. The CDR3 has 16 residues. CDR3 protein: CASSPPPRTSQETQYF. CDR3 sequence (DNA): TGTGCCAGCAGTCCACCCCCCCGGACTAGTCAAGAGACCCAGTACTTC.

In its sample, this clonotype was seen many times. The V and J genes are TRBV4-2 and TRBJ1-5; D is unresolved. From germline, CDR1 is LGHNA and CDR2 YNFKEQ. The CDR3 has 14 amino acids. V lost 0 bases and J 6 bases, leaving 9 bases between the germline ends. The CDR3 protein is CASSQDGLVQPQHF. Written as DNA, the CDR3 is TGTGCCAGCAGCCAAGACGGCCTTGTTCAGCCCCAGCATTTT.

In its sample, this clonotype was seen many times. V gene TRBV5-5 combines with J gene TRBJ1-1; D is unclear. V was shortened by 4 bases and J by 1 base, with 11 bases between the two germline ends. This CDR3 region has 14 residues. CDR1 SGHKS and CDR2 YYEKEE come from the germline V gene (reference sequence). Here the CDR3 reads CASSVTPKNTEAFF. Here the CDR3 DNA reads TGTGCCAGCAGCGTCACCCCAAAGAACACTGAAGCTTTCTTT.

This clonotype was seen many times. The chain is built from TRBV20-1 and TRBJ2-5; 12 positions agree with TRBD2. The CDR3 totals 17 residues. CDR1 is DFQATT and CDR2 is SNEGSKA in the germline V gene (reference sequence). Trimming at V came to 3 bases and at J to 4 bases, leaving 12 bases not matched to a gene. CDR3 sequence reads: CSASYRLAGEPRETQYF. Here the CDR3 DNA reads TGCAGTGCTAGCTATAGACTAGCGGGGGAGCCAAGAGAGACCCAGTACTTC.

This clonotype occurred many times. This chain connects TRBV12-3 or TRBV12-4 to TRBJ2-3; the match to TRBD2 covers 11 bases. This CDR3 spans 16 amino acids. J lost 7 bases, V lost 5 bases, and 11 bases had no gene match. CDR3 amino acids: CASSTHGTSGSNTQYF. CDR3 DNA sequence: TGTGCCAGCAGTACCCACGGGACTAGCGGCTCGAATACGCAGTATTTT.

With respect to this clonotype: A read error may be the cause here, since a much bigger clone is one base away. CDR3 nucleotides: TGCGCCAGCAGCCGGGCGTCGAACACCAGGGAGCTGTTTTTT. Amino acid sequence: CASSRASNTRELFF. The V call is TRBV5-1, the J call TRBJ2-2, with no clear D. The germline gives CDR1 SGHRS, CDR2 YFSETQ. The CDR3 spans 14 residues. Looking up the rest from reference TRBV5-1 and TRBJ2-2 gives the full variable domain: KAGVTQTPRYLIKTRGQQVTLSCSPISGHRSVSWYQQTPGQGLQFLFEYFSETQRNKGNFPGRFSGRQFSNSRSEMNVSTLELGDSALYLCASSRASNTRELFFGEGSRLTVL.

This clonotype was counted a few times. The J gene is TRBJ2-3, the V gene TRBV20-1; D is ambiguous. CDR1 and CDR2 (germline): DFQATT, SNEGSKA (reference sequence). V was cut by 6 bases and J by 3 bases, with 7 bases left in between. The CDR3 is 11 residues long. CDR3 sequence: CSAEWTDTQYF. Here the CDR3 DNA reads TGCAGTGCCGAGTGGACAGATACGCAGTATTTT.

This sequence joins TRBV14 and TRBJ2-1, with a tentative D call TRBD2 (6 bases). Germline V CDR1 and CDR2: SGHDN, FVKESK. This CDR3 spans 17 amino acids. V shed 6 bases and J shed 5 bases, with 23 bases lying between them. The CDR3 DNA reads as TGTGCCAGCAGTCCAATTTACGGGGCCCCGGGGGACAATGAGCAGTTCTTC. Amino acids: CASSPIYGAPGDNEQFF.

This clonotype was counted many times. The genes are TRBV28 and TRBJ2-7, with D possibly being TRBD1 (8 bases). This CDR3 is built from 14 residues. The V gene lost 3 bases and the J gene lost 7 bases, with 16 bases spanning the gap. Germline loops: CDR1 MDHEN, CDR2 SYDVKM. The CDR3 DNA reads as TGTGCCAGCAGTTTTACAGGGGGGGGTTGGGAGCAGTACTTC. Protein sequence: CASSFTGGGWEQYF.

This clonotype was recorded once. The genes are TRBV28 and TRBJ2-1, with 7 nucleotides matching TRBD2. Losses at the gene ends were 7 bases for V and 0 bases for J; bases not matched to a gene: 6. CDR3 length equals 15 residues. Germline-derived CDR1 and CDR2 are MDHEN and SYDVKM. CDR3 in amino acids: CASNGGEGSYNEQFF. The CDR3 coding sequence is TGTGCCAGCAACGGCGGGGAGGGCTCCTACAATGAGCAGTTCTTC.

This clonotype was recorded many times. The chain uses TRBV3-1 and TRBJ2-1; D is possibly TRBD1 or TRBD2 (7 bases each). Germline CDR1 reads LGHDT; CDR2 reads YNNKEL (reference sequence). The V end lost 8 bases, the J end lost 6 bases, and 20 bases lay between the germline ends. There are 15 residues in the CDR3. The CDR3: CASENQGGGSNEQFF. CDR3 bases: TGTGCCAGCGAAAACCAGGGGGGGGGCAGCAATGAGCAGTTCTTC.

This clonotype has at least ten counts. The chain uses TRBV7-9 and TRBJ2-2, with no clear D. The CDR3 loop spans 14 amino acids. The germline gives CDR1 SEHNR, CDR2 FQNEAQ (reference sequence). V shed 2 bases and J shed 6 bases, with 10 bases lying between them. In DNA, the CDR3 is TGTGCCAGCAGCTTACCAGTACGTGCCGGGGAGCTGTTTTTT. Translating gives CASSLPVRAGELFF.

This clonotype was detected many times. The chain combines TRBV7-3 with TRBJ2-3; TRBD2 agrees at 11 bases. J lost 3 bases, V lost 4 bases, and 12 bases had no gene match. Germline CDR1 and CDR2: SGHTA and FQGTGA. The CDR3 is made up of 18 amino acids. The CDR3 loop reads CASSSLAGGPLGTDTQYF. In nucleotides, the CDR3 is TGTGCCAGCAGCTCCCTAGCGGGGGGCCCCTTGGGAACAGATACGCAGTATTTT.

The chain is built from TRBV7-9 and TRBJ2-7, with D possibly matching TRBD2 (6 bases). The CDR3 contains 17 residues. The germline V gene has CDR1 SEHNR and CDR2 FQNEAQ (reference sequence). The V end was cut by 5 bases, the J end by 4 bases, with 24 bases between. CDR3 residues: CASSQGGALKLPYEQYV. CDR3 nucleotide sequence: TGTGCCAGCAGCCAAGGAGGGGCCCTAAAACTACCTTACGAGCAGTACGTC.

V and J are TRBV4-1 and TRBJ1-2, with TRBD1 matching over 7 bases. The germline V gene encodes CDR1 MGHRA and CDR2 YSYEKL. This CDR3 is 16 amino acids long. Trimming cost V 5 bases and J 7 bases; bases outside gene matches: 16. As DNA, the CDR3 is TGCGCCAGCAGCTCAAGACCCGGGACAGCCATTGGTGGCTACACCTTC. Translated, it gives CASSSRPGTAIGGYTF.

In this sample, this clonotype turned up many times. The genes are TRBV14 and TRBJ2-1, with D maybe TRBD2 (6 bases). The V end was cut by 4 bases, the J end by 4 bases, with 11 bases between. CDR1 SGHDN and CDR2 FVKESK come from the germline V gene. The CDR3 is 14 amino acids. The CDR3 DNA reads TGTGCCAGCAGCCGGACTAAACTTTACAATGAGCAGTTCTTC. Its protein product is CASSRTKLYNEQFF.

For this clonotype: A read error may explain this, as a much larger clone is one base away. The chain recombines TRBV18 with TRBJ1-2; tentatively, D is TRBD1 (6 bases). CDR3 size: 15 residues. In germline, CDR1 is KGHSH, CDR2 LQKENI. The CDR3 DNA sequence: TGTGCCAGCTCACCATCGGGGGGGCCGAACTTTGGCTACACCTTC. It encodes CASSPSGGPNFGYTF.

This clonotype was seen repeatedly, ten times or more. The gene calls are TRBV11-2 and TRBJ2-1, with 9 positions matching TRBD2. V lost 5 bases, J lost 6 bases, and 11 bases stayed unmatched. This CDR3 has 16 residues. CDR1 and CDR2 from the germline V gene are SGHAT and FQNNGV. The CDR3: CASSDRIAGVGNEQFF. CDR3 DNA: TGTGCCAGCAGCGACCGGATAGCGGGAGTCGGCAATGAGCAGTTCTTC.

This clonotype was recorded a few times. V and J are TRBV20-1 and TRBJ2-3, with 9 nucleotides matching TRBD2. The CDR3 spans 15 residues. The germline CDR1 and CDR2 sequences are DFQATT and SNEGSKA (reference sequence). The junction had 9 bases not matched to a gene; V was cut back by 7 bases and J by 1 base. CDR3 sequence reads: CSGISVAGGTDTQYF. In DNA, the CDR3 is TGCAGTGGGATCTCGGTAGCGGGAGGCACAGATACGCAGTATTTT.

This clonotype was seen at least ten times. J is TRBJ2-3 and V is TRBV10-3; 8 nucleotides line up with TRBD1. J was trimmed by 6 bases and V by 6 bases; bases with no gene match: 5. CDR1 and CDR2 from the germline V gene are ENHRY and SYGVKD. This CDR3 has 13 residues. For the CDR3, the DNA is TGTGCCATCAGCGGACAGGGTCTGGATACGCAGTATTTT. This translates into CAISGQGLDTQYF.